This T cell receptor beta chain was recovered during a study of blood T cell repertoires in COVID-19. Overall study context: T cells, B-cell-depleted T cells, or PBMCs supplied cDNA or gDNA.

Libraries were prepared by immunoSEQ multiplex PCR; TCRdb keeps only in-frame clonotypes and omits some of them. There are 140,000 to 150,000 clones in the sample; 87% occur only once, and less than 5% lies in the top ten. Across fewer than 25 US areas, participants ranged in age from about 18 to 100 years. Participant reports of clinical history set cohort assignment. Within the 2 weeks before study entry, each person in the exposed group met a COVID-19 case. Trimming shortened V by 5 bases and J by 0 bases, and 14 bases separated the two germline ends. The germline CDR1 and CDR2 sequences are MNHEY and SMNVEV (reference sequence). The CDR3 covers 17 residues.

The clonotype originates from a woman aged 40 to 50 who had been exposed to COVID-19. The sample comprised PBMCs or T cells enriched from blood (not recorded which). V gene TRBV27 combines with J gene TRBJ2-6; a possible D gene is TRBD2 (6 bases). For the CDR3, the DNA is TGTGCCAGCAGTCCATGGGACGGGAGCTCTGGGGCCAACGTCCTGACTTTC. Protein sequence: CASSPWDGSSGANVLTF.